The 3 T cell receptor beta chains presented below share a single source sample, sequenced in a study of immune evolution from preneoplasia to lung adenocarcinoma. The method was immunoSEQ multiplex PCR; TCRdb's version includes in-frame clones alone and lacks a portion of them. The sample includes more than 6,000 clones, more than 65% of them seen just once. The sequenced sample was FFPE lung adenocarcinoma in situ tissue. The receptors were sampled from a person aged 60 to 85 with lung adenocarcinoma.

This clone was seen once. The rearrangement links TRBV23-1 to TRBJ1-1; D call uncertain. TRBV23-1 is annotated as an ORF whose role is uncertain. The length of the CDR3 is 15 residues. The germline V and J ends were trimmed by 0 bases and 1 base, with 9 bases remaining between them. CDR3 amino acids: CASSQSLGENTEAFF. CDR3 bases: TGCGCCAGCAGTCAATCGCTCGGTGAGAACACTGAAGCTTTCTTT.

V usage is TRBV7-9 and J usage is TRBJ1-3; no clear D. This CDR3 has 14 amino acids. The ends were cut back, 5 bases at V and 0 bases at J, with 8 bases in the middle. Germline V gene sequence: CDR1 SEHNR, CDR2 FQNEAQ (reference sequence). The CDR3 DNA reads as TGTGCCAGCAGCGTCTCCAGCTCTGGAAACACCATATATTTT. It translates to CASSVSSSGNTIYF.

J is TRBJ2-7 and V is TRBV18, with TRBD1 matching over 10 bases. Germline V lookup: CDR1 KGHSH, CDR2 LQKENI. Unmatched junction bases numbered 5, after V lost 0 bases and J lost 3 bases. This CDR3 comprises 16 residues. DNA of the CDR3: TGTGCCAGCTCACCACCGGTCGGACAGGGGGACTACGAGCAGTACTTC. Translation: CASSPPVGQGDYEQYF. The entire variable domain, with the rest obtained from reference TRBV18 and TRBJ2-7, is as follows: NAGVMQNPRHLVRRRGQEARLRCSPMKGHSHVYWYRQLPEEGLKFMVYLQKENIIDESGMPKERFSAEFPKEGPSILRIQQVVRGDSAAYFCASSPPVGQGDYEQYFGPGTRLTVT.